These 14 T cell receptor beta chains were sequenced from one sample in a study of T cells in women clearing cervical HPV infection. TCRdb keeps only in-frame clones here, not all; method: immunoSEQ multiplex PCR. The table lists 30,000 or so clones. The sample consisted of blood buffy coat. The receptors here all came from a woman aged 18 to 75 with a cervical HPV16 infection that either progressed to CIN3+ or cleared (not recorded which).

Concerning this clone: The read terminates 3 residues ahead of where the CDR3 ends, so the germline J gene completes it. V is TRBV20-1 and J is TRBJ1-1; a possible D gene is TRBD1 (5 bases). This CDR3 region has 15 residues. The germline V and J ends were trimmed by 1 base and 5 bases, with 17 bases remaining between them. The V gene's germline CDR1 is DFQATT and CDR2 SNEGSKA (reference sequence). CDR3 in amino acids: CSARGGPGGGTEAFF. The sequenced part of the CDR3 DNA is TGCAGTGCTAGAGGGGGTCCAGGTGGGGGGACTGAA.

Regarding this clone: The read stops 3 residues short of the end of the CDR3; the missing end is completed from the germline J gene. This chain connects TRBV5-6 to TRBJ2-1; 7 bases line up with TRBD2. With V trimmed by 0 bases and J by 0 bases, 0 bases remained unmatched. This CDR3 has 15 residues. From germline, CDR1 is SGHDT and CDR2 YYEEEE. CDR3 protein: CASSLGTSSYNEQFF. CDR3 DNA, as far as it was read: TGTGCCAGCAGCTTGGGGACTAGCTCCTACAATGAG. The full variable domain, its missing parts supplied by reference TRBV5-6 and TRBJ2-1, is DAGVTQSPTHLIKTRGQQVTLRCSPKSGHDTVSWYQQALGQGPQFIFQYYEEEERQRGNFPDRFSGHQFPNYSSELNVNALLLGDSALYLCASSLGTSSYNEQFFGPGTRLTVL.

A note on this clone: The CDR3 goes on 3 residues after the read ends, and that part is filled in from the germline J gene. The chain carries TRBV7-3 and TRBJ2-5; 9 bases map to TRBD2. The germline V gene encodes CDR1 SGHTA and CDR2 FQGTGA. The CDR3 covers 16 residues. Losses at the gene ends were 5 bases for V and 5 bases for J; bases not matched to a gene: 12. The CDR3 here is CASSPWRRGGLETQYF. CDR3 DNA, as far as it was read: TGTGCCAGCAGCCCCTGGAGGCGGGGGGGTTTGGAGACC. The full variable domain, rest sourced from reference TRBV7-3 and TRBJ2-5, is GAGVSQTPSNKVTEKGKYVELRCDPISGHTALYWYRQSLGQGPEFLIYFQGTGAADDSGLPNDRFFAVRPEGSVSTLKIQRTERGDSAVYLCASSPWRRGGLETQYFGPGTRLLVL.

Points on this clone: The germline gene is not matched at one end of the junction; a read error may be the cause. The CDR3 is cut off 3 residues early in the read; its end comes from the germline J gene. This sample includes further DNA sequences coding for the same CDR3. The V call is TRBV5-6, the J call TRBJ1-2, with a tentative D call TRBD1 (6 bases). CDR3 size: 12 residues. Germline loops: CDR1 SGHDT, CDR2 YYEEEE. CDR3 residues: CASSLTGNGYTF. The covered CDR3 bases are TGTGCCAGCAGCTTGACAGGGAATGGT.

CDR3 DNA, as far as it was read: TGTGCCAGCTCACCACCGTTGGGGGGGACTGAA. Amino acids: CASSPPLGGTE. The complete CDR3 sequence is CASSPPLGGTEAFF. The genes are TRBV18 and TRBJ1-1; D might be TRBD1 (5 bases). The CDR3 is cut off 3 residues early in the read; its end comes from the germline J gene. Germline V CDR1 and CDR2: KGHSH, LQKENI. This CDR3 is built from 14 residues. Trimming cost V 0 bases and J 5 bases, with 10 bases left between them.

As concerns this clone: The DNA ends 3 residues before the CDR3 does, and the rest of the CDR3 is filled in from the germline J gene. The chain is built from TRBV10-3 and TRBJ2-1; possibly TRBD2 for D (5 bases). Trimming took 6 bases from V and 3 from J, leaving 12 bases between them. The CDR3 has 14 residues. From germline, CDR1 is ENHRY and CDR2 SYGVKD. The CDR3 spells CAISEDSNYNEQFF. Partial CDR3 DNA: TGTGCCATCAGCGAGGACTCTAACTACAATGAG.

Points on this clone: Coverage ceases 3 residues before the CDR3 finishes, and the germline J gene fills in the end. The V gene is TRBV6-2 or TRBV6-3, the J gene TRBJ1-5; a weak D match, TRBD1 (5 bases). Germline V gene data show CDR1 as MNHEY and CDR2 as SVGEGT. The germline V and J ends were trimmed by 8 bases and 3 bases, with 17 bases remaining between them. This CDR3 contains 15 residues. The CDR3 sequence: CASRATWGLNQPQHF. CDR3 DNA, as far as it was read: TGTGCCAGCCGTGCTACATGGGGCCTCAATCAGCCC.

For this clone: The read gets to within 3 residues of the CDR3 end, and the germline J gene fills in the rest. V is TRBV19 and J is TRBJ1-5; 8 bases map to TRBD1. J gave up 0 bases and V 7 bases, and 5 bases lay outside the gene matches. Germline V lookup: CDR1 LNHDA, CDR2 SQIVND (reference sequence). This CDR3 comprises 15 residues. CDR3 DNA, as far as it was read: TGTGCCAGTAACCGACAGGGGAATAGCAATCAGCCC. Translating gives CASNRQGNSNQP. The complete CDR3 reads CASNRQGNSNQPQHF.

The sequenced CDR3 bases are TGTGCCAGCAGTTCCGGGACAGATTTCTACAATGAG. It encodes CASSSGTDFYNE. The full CDR3 protein reads CASSSGTDFYNEQFF. The gene calls are TRBV5-4 and TRBJ2-1; 7 bases agree with TRBD1. The DNA ends 3 residues before the CDR3 does, and the rest of the CDR3 is filled in from the germline J gene. The CDR3 spans 15 residues. The germline V gene has CDR1 SGHNT and CDR2 YYREEE (reference sequence). The junction had 8 bases not matched to a gene; V was cut back by 5 bases and J by 3 bases.

Comments on this clone: From the germline J gene comes the end of the CDR3, since the read stops 3 residues before it. This chain links TRBV7-2 with TRBJ1-2; D is possibly TRBD1 (6 bases). The CDR3 is 14 amino acids. V lost 4 bases to trimming and J lost 4 bases, with 13 bases between them. The V gene's germline CDR1 is SGHTA and CDR2 FQGNSA. The CDR3: CASSSQGGGYGYTF. Partial CDR3 DNA: TGTGCCAGCAGCTCCCAGGGAGGGGGCTATGGC.

Regarding this clone: The read terminates 3 residues before the CDR3 end, so the remaining end is supplied by the germline J gene. The chain carries TRBV5-1 and TRBJ2-7, with 11 nucleotides matching TRBD1. V trimming: 0 bases; J trimming: 5 bases; junction bases outside the gene matches: 4. CDR3 length: 15 amino acids. Germline lookup yields CDR1 SGHRS and CDR2 YFSETQ. CDR3 loop: CASSLVGTGGDEQYF. Partial CDR3 DNA: TGCGCCAGCAGCTTGGTGGGGACAGGGGGAGACGAG.

As to this clone: The sequence runs out 3 residues before the end of the CDR3; the remainder is reconstructed from the germline J gene. The gene calls are TRBV12-3 or TRBV12-4 and TRBJ2-5, with D uncertain. The CDR3 sequence is 13 residues long. The V end was cut by 1 base, the J end by 5 bases, with 8 bases between. This chain's CDR3 is CASSLVGYETQYF. Incomplete CDR3 DNA: TGTGCCAGCAGTTTAGTAGGGTACGAGACC.

With respect to this clone: The observed sequence ends 3 residues before the CDR3 terminus, with the missing tail filled in from the germline J gene. This chain joins TRBV5-5 and TRBJ2-3; D might be TRBD2 (7 bases). The CDR3 spans 15 residues. Trimming took 2 bases from V and 4 from J, leaving 14 bases between them. Germline V gene lookup returns CDR1 SGHKS and CDR2 YYEKEE (reference sequence). The part of the CDR3 DNA that was read is TGTGCCAGCAGCTTAAATACAGGGAGGGCAGATACG. Its translation: CASSLNTGRADT. In full, the CDR3 is CASSLNTGRADTQYF.

Regarding this clone: The CDR3 extends 3 residues past the end of the read, so its final part is completed from the germline J gene. J is TRBJ2-7 and V is TRBV6-2 or TRBV6-3, with D tentatively TRBD1 (5 bases). V was pared by 0 bases and J by 2 bases, with 17 bases between. Looked up from germline, CDR1 is MNHEY and CDR2 is SVGEGT. The CDR3 is 17 residues long. The sequenced part of the CDR3 DNA is TGTGCCAGCAGTTACTCGGACAAAAGAAGAGAGCCCTACGAG. This translates into CASSYSDKRREPYE. The entire CDR3 sequence reads CASSYSDKRREPYEQYF.